Listed below are T cell receptor beta chains from one sample, sequenced in a study of shared clonotypes between healthy human individuals. Some clones are missing from TCRdb's copy, which holds only in-frame ones; the method was immunoSEQ multiplex PCR. The data hold over a million clones, with around 78% observed a single time. Material for sequencing was memory CD4+ T cells from PBMCs. The receptor set was obtained from a man between 18 and 29 years old in good health. Some clones in this sample may be carry-over from other donors' samples. Both conserved end residues are part of each CDR3. The D gene is left open where the match is weak. For some rows the clone size is stated as once, few or many, or as a class when expanded; others skip it.

clone_size d_call j_call v_call cdr3_aa cdr3_nt
NA NA TRBJ2-3 TRBV18 CASSPLTSSTDTQYF TGTGCCAGCTCACCACTTACTTCTAGCACAGATACGCAGTATTTT
once NA TRBJ1-4 TRBV9 CASSVGPTNEKLFF TGTGCCAGCAGCGTGGGACCAACTAATGAAAAACTGTTTTTT
NA TRBD1 TRBJ2-5 TRBV4-3 CASSQGLANRGETQYF TGCGCCAGCAGCCAGGGCCTAGCAAACAGGGGGGAGACCCAGTACTTC
NA TRBD2 TRBJ2-2 TRBV4-3 CASSQGLAVNTGELFF TGCGCCAGCAGCCAAGGCCTAGCGGTGAACACCGGGGAGCTGTTTTTT
NA TRBD1 TRBJ1-1 TRBV25-1 CASASQGATDAAFF TGTGCCAGCGCATCTCAGGGGGCAACGGACGCAGCTTTCTTT
NA NA TRBJ2-7 TRBV28 CASSLHPSSYEQYF TGTGCCAGCAGCTTACACCCGAGCTCCTACGAGCAGTACTTC
NA TRBD1 TRBJ2-1 TRBV19 CASTPTGVPYNEQFF TGTGCCAGTACTCCCACAGGGGTACCATACAATGAGCAGTTCTTC
NA NA TRBJ2-2 TRBV7-2 CASSLGGVRGELFF TGTGCCAGCAGCTTAGGGGGGGTGCGCGGGGAGCTGTTTTTT
NA TRBD1 TRBJ2-7 TRBV15 CATSYRGTGYEQYF TGTGCCACCAGCTACCGCGGGACAGGGTACGAGCAGTACTTC
NA NA TRBJ2-2 TRBV5-1 CASSSTSSKRAGELFF TGCGCCAGCAGCTCCACATCTAGCAAGCGGGCCGGGGAGCTGTTTTTT
NA TRBD1 TRBJ2-7 TRBV5-1 CASSPGQGSRYEQYF TGCGCCAGCAGCCCAGGACAGGGGAGTAGGTACGAGCAGTACTTC
NA TRBD1 TRBJ1-1 TRBV20-1 CSAEDREQAFF TGCAGTGCCGAGGACAGGGAACAAGCTTTCTTT
NA NA TRBJ1-5 TRBV7-9 CASSDRDGSNQPQHF TGTGCCAGCAGCGACCGGGATGGGAGCAATCAGCCCCAGCATTTT
NA NA TRBJ1-2 TRBV2 CASSERAVQGYGYTF TGTGCCAGCAGTGAGCGGGCGGTACAGGGCTATGGCTACACCTTC
many NA TRBJ2-7 TRBV11-2 CASSLVTVSYEQYF TGTGCCAGCAGCTTAGTGACGGTCTCCTACGAGCAGTACTTC
NA NA TRBJ1-1 TRBV27 CASSLSSGRGMNTEAFF TGTGCCAGCAGTTTATCGTCGGGTCGGGGTATGAACACTGAAGCTTTCTTT
NA TRBD2 TRBJ2-5 TRBV19 CASRTSGSPTETQYF TGTGCCAGCCGGACTAGCGGGAGTCCCACGGAGACCCAGTACTTC
NA NA TRBJ2-3 TRBV7-9 CASSPQRAEDTDTQYF TGTGCCAGCAGCCCCCAAAGGGCGGAGGACACAGATACGCAGTATTTT
NA NA TRBJ2-3 TRBV6-5 CASSYEGDTQYF TGTGCCAGCAGTTACGAGGGAGATACGCAGTATTTT
once NA TRBJ2-7 TRBV2 CASSEGETGRRYEQYF TGTGCCAGCAGTGAAGGGGAGACAGGTCGTCGCTACGAGCAGTACTTC
NA NA TRBJ1-6 TRBV6-5 CASRGGSSYNSPLHF TGTGCCAGCAGAGGGGGAAGCTCCTATAATTCACCCCTCCACTTT
NA NA TRBJ1-1 TRBV10-3 CAISDNRRGTEAFF TGTGCCATCAGTGATAACAGGCGGGGCACTGAAGCTTTCTTT
NA NA TRBJ2-3 TRBV10-2 CASSESLRRYF TGCGCCAGCAGTGAGTCTCTTAGGCGGTATTTT
NA NA TRBJ2-1 TRBV18 CASSPPSYNEQFF TGTGCCAGCTCACCACCCTCCTACAATGAGCAGTTCTTC
NA TRBD2 TRBJ2-1 TRBV30 CAWSVSSGLYNEQFF TGTGCCTGGAGTGTATCTAGCGGACTCTACAATGAGCAGTTCTTC
NA TRBD1 TRBJ2-7 TRBV18 CASSPFSGTGKIYEQYF TGTGCCAGCTCACCATTTTCCGGGACAGGGAAAATCTACGAGCAGTACTTC
NA NA TRBJ2-7 TRBV28 CASSFQLRDISYEQYF TGTGCCAGCAGCTTTCAACTCCGGGACATATCCTACGAGCAGTACTTC
NA NA TRBJ2-5 TRBV10-3 CAISEGRGGRETQYF TGTGCCATCAGTGAGGGCAGGGGAGGTCGGGAGACCCAGTACTTC
NA TRBD1 TRBJ2-7 TRBV28 CASSAHRGIAYEQYF TGTGCCAGCAGTGCCCACAGGGGGATAGCCTACGAGCAGTACTTC
many TRBD2 TRBJ2-1 TRBV9 CASSATSGKVNEQFF TGTGCCAGCAGCGCGACTAGCGGGAAAGTCAATGAGCAGTTCTTC
few TRBD1 TRBJ2-7 TRBV18 CASSPGTGDYEQYF TGTGCCAGCTCACCAGGGACAGGGGACTACGAGCAGTACTTC
NA NA TRBJ2-4 TRBV28 CASRVQNIQYF TGTGCCAGCAGGGTCCAAAACATTCAGTACTTC
NA TRBD2 TRBJ2-1 TRBV5-1 CASSLVLAGDNEQFF TGCGCCAGCAGCTTGGTATTAGCGGGAGATAATGAGCAGTTCTTC
NA NA TRBJ1-4 TRBV5-1 CASSLGTDWGTNEKLFF TGCGCCAGCAGCTTGGGTACTGACTGGGGGACTAATGAAAAACTGTTTTTT
NA TRBD1 TRBJ1-2 TRBV6-4 CASSTGVGYGYTF TGTGCCAGCAGTACAGGGGTTGGCTATGGCTACACCTTC
NA NA TRBJ2-4 TRBV11-3 CASSAGSIQYF TGTGCCAGCAGCGCCGGATCTATTCAGTACTTC
NA NA TRBJ2-7 TRBV2 CASNRGSNEQYF TGTGCCAGCAACAGAGGCAGCAACGAGCAGTACTTC
NA NA TRBJ2-3 TRBV11-3 CASRSSSTDTQYF TGTGCCAGCAGGTCTTCATCTACAGATACGCAGTATTTT
NA TRBD1 TRBJ1-1 TRBV10-3 CAISESTRTGNTEAFF TGTGCCATCAGTGAGTCGACTCGGACAGGGAACACTGAAGCTTTCTTT
NA NA TRBJ1-3 TRBV7-9 CASSLQGNTIYF TGTGCCAGCAGCTTACAAGGAAACACCATATATTTT
few NA TRBJ2-2 TRBV7-3 CASSFGTGELFF TGTGCCAGCAGCTTTGGTACCGGGGAGCTGTTTTTT
NA NA TRBJ2-1 TRBV5-1 CASSLESPGTYNEQFF TGCGCCAGCAGCTTGGAAAGCCCCGGGACCTACAATGAGCAGTTCTTC
once NA TRBJ1-1 TRBV6-6 CASSPGQTMNTEAFF TGTGCCAGCAGCCCAGGACAAACGATGAACACTGAAGCTTTCTTT
NA NA TRBJ2-7 TRBV7-9 CASSLGPPQRGGYYEQYF TGTGCCAGCAGCTTAGGACCCCCCCAACGAGGGGGATACTACGAGCAGTACTTC
NA NA TRBJ2-3 TRBV7-9 CASTGADTQYF TGTGCCAGCACAGGGGCAGATACGCAGTATTTT
NA NA TRBJ2-4 TRBV5-1 CASSMDTSKNIQYF TGCGCCAGCAGCATGGACACCTCCAAAAACATTCAGTACTTC
NA NA TRBJ2-3 TRBV5-4 CASSLGSGLRTDTQYF TGTGCCAGCAGCTTGGGTTCCGGATTACGCACAGATACGCAGTATTTT
NA TRBD1 TRBJ1-3 TRBV4-3 CASSHRIGQGAGNTIYF TGCGCCAGCAGCCATCGAATAGGACAGGGTGCCGGAAACACCATATATTTT
NA TRBD1 TRBJ1-1 TRBV2 CASRPNTGAEAFF TGTGCCAGCAGGCCCAACACAGGGGCTGAAGCTTTCTTT
NA TRBD1 TRBJ1-5 TRBV6-1 CASKRQGGNQPQHF TGTGCCAGCAAGCGACAGGGGGGAAATCAGCCCCAGCATTTT
NA NA TRBJ2-1 TRBV21-1 CASSKAGGNYNEQFF TGTGCCAGCAGCAAAGCGGGAGGGAACTACAATGAGCAGTTCTTC
once TRBD1 TRBJ1-2 TRBV28 CASRRGQGSYGYTF TGTGCCAGCCGTAGGGGACAGGGGAGCTATGGCTACACCTTC